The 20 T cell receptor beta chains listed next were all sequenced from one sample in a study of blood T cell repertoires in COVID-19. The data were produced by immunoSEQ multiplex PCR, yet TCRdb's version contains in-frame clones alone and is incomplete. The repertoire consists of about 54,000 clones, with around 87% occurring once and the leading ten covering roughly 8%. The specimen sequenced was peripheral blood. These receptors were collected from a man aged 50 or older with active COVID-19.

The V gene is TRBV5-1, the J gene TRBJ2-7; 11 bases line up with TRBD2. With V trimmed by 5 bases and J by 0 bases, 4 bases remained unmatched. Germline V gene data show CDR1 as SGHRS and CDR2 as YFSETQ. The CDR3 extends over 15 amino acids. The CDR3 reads CASSTTSGSSYEQYF. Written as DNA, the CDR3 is TGCGCCAGCAGTACTACTAGCGGGAGCTCCTACGAGCAGTACTTC.

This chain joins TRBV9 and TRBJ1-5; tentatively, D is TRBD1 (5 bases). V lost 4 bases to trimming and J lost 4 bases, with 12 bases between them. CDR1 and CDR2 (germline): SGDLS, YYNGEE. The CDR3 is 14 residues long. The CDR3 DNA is TGTGCCAGCAGCCCCAGGGAAGGTAATCAGCCCCAGCATTTT. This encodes CASSPREGNQPQHF. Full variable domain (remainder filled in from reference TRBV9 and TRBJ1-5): DSGVTQTPKHLITATGQRVTLRCSPRSGDLSVYWYQQSLDQGLQFLIQYYNGEERAKGNILERFSAQQFPDLHSELNLSSLELGDSALYFCASSPREGNQPQHFGDGTRLSIL.

CDR3 amino acids: CASSLGAGGSFNEQFF. In DNA form, the CDR3 reads TGTGCCAGCAGCTTGGGCGCGGGGGGCTCTTTTAATGAGCAGTTCTTC. The chain joins TRBV5-4 to TRBJ2-1; 8 bases fit TRBD2. Trimming cost V 0 bases and J 7 bases; bases outside gene matches: 9. Germline-derived CDR1 and CDR2 are SGHNT and YYREEE (reference sequence). The CDR3 sequence is 16 residues long.

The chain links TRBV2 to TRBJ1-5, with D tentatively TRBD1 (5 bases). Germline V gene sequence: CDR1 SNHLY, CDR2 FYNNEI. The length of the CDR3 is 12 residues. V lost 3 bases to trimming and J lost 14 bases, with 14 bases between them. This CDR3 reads CASSDSGRGEHF. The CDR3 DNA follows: TGTGCCAGCAGTGACTCCGGGCGGGGCGAGCATTTT.

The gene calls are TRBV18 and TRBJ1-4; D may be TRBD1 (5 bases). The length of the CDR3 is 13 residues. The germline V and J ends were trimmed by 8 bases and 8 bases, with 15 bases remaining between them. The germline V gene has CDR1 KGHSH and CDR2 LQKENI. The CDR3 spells CASRRDFQEKLFF. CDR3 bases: TGTGCCAGCCGGAGGGACTTTCAAGAAAAACTGTTTTTT.

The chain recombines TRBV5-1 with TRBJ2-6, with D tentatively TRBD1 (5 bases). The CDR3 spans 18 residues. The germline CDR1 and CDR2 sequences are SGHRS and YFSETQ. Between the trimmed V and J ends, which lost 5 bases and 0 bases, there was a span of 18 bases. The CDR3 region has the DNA TGCGCCAGCAGTTTAAGGGGTGGTACAAGCTCTGGGGCCAACGTCCTGACTTTC. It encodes CASSLRGGTSSGANVLTF.

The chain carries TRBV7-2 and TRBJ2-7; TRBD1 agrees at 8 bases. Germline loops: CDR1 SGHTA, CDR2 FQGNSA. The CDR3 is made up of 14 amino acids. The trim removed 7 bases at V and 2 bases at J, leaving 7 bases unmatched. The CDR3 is CASTVGQGAYEQYF. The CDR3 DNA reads TGTGCCAGCACCGTCGGACAGGGCGCCTACGAGCAGTACTTC.

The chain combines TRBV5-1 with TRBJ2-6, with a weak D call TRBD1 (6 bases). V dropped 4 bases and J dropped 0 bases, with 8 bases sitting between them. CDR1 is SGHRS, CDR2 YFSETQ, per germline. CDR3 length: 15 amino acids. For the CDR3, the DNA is TGCGCCAGCAGCCCGACAGGCTCTGGGGCCAACGTCCTGACTTTC. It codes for CASSPTGSGANVLTF.

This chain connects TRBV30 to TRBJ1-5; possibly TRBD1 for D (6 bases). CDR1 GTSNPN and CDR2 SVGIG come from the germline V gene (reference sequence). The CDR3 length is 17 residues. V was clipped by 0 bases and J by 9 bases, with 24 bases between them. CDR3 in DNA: TGTGCCTGGAGTGTCAGGTCAGGGGCCGCCCGAGGGTGGCCCCAGCATTTT. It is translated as CAWSVRSGAARGWPQHF.

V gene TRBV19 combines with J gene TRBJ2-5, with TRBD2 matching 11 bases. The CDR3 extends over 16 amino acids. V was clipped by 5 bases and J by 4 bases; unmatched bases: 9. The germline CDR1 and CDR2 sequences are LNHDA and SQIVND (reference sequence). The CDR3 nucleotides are TGTGCCAGTAGTTCGCCTAGCGGGGGGCCCCTAGAGACCCAGTACTTC. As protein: CASSSPSGGPLETQYF.

The CDR3, as DNA: TGCGCCAGCACGGGGACAGGGGGCTTCGAGACCCAGTACTTC. Translating it yields CASTGTGGFETQYF. The rearrangement joins TRBV5-1 to TRBJ2-5, with 12 bases aligning to TRBD1. V dropped 6 bases and J dropped 5; count of bases not matched to a gene: 5. Germline V gives CDR1 SGHRS, CDR2 YFSETQ. CDR3 length: 14 residues.

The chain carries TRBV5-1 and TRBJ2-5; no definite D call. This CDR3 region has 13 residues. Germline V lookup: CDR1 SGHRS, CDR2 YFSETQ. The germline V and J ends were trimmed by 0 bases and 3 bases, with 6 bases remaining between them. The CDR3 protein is CASSLEAEETQYF. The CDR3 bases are TGCGCCAGCAGCTTGGAGGCGGAAGAGACCCAGTACTTC.

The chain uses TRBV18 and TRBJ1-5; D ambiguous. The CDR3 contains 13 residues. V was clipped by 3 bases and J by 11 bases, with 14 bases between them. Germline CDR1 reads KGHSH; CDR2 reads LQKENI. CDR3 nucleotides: TGTGCCAGCTCACCGGGAGTCGACTATTCCCAGCATTTT. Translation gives CASSPGVDYSQHF.

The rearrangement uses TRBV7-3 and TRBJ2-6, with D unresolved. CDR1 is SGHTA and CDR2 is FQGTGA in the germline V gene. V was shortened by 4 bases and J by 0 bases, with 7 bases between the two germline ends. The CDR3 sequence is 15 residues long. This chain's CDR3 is CASSSSSSGANVLTF. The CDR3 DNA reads TGTGCCAGCAGCTCAAGTAGCTCTGGGGCCAACGTCCTGACTTTC.

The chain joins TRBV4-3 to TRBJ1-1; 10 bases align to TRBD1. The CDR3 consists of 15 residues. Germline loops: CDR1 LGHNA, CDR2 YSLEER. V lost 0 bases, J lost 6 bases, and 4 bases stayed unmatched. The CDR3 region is CASSQEGTGDPEAFF. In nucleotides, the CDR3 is TGCGCCAGCAGCCAAGAGGGGACAGGGGATCCTGAAGCTTTCTTT.

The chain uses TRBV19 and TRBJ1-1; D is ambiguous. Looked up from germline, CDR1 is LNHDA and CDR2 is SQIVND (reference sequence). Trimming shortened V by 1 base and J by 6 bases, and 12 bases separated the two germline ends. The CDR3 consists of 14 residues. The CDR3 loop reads CASSIGREKAEAFF. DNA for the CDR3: TGTGCCAGTAGTATAGGGAGGGAAAAGGCTGAAGCTTTCTTT.

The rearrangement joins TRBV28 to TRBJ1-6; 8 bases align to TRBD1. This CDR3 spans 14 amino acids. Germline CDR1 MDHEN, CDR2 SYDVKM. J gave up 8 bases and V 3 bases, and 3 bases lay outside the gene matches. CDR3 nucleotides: TGTGCCAGCAGTTTGGTGACAGGGGATTCACCCCTCCACTTT. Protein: CASSLVTGDSPLHF. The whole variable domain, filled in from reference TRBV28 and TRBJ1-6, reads DVKVTQSSRYLVKRTGEKVFLECVQDMDHENMFWYRQDPGLGLRLIYFSYDVKMKEKGDIPEGYSVSREKKERFSLILESASTNQTSMYLCASSLVTGDSPLHFGNGTRLTVT.

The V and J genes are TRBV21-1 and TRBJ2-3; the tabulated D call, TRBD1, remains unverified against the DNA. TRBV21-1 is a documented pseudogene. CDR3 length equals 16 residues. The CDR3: CASSKTRDSCTDTQYF. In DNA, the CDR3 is TGTGCCAGCAGCAAAACGAGGGACAGCTGCACAGATACGCAGTATTTT.

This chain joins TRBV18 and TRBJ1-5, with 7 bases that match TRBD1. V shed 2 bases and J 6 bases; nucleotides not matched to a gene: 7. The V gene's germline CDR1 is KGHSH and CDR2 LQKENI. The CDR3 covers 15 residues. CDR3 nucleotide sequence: TGTGCCAGCTCACCAACAGGGGTGGTGGGTCAGCCCCAGCATTTT. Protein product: CASSPTGVVGQPQHF. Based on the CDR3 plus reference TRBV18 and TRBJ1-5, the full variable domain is NAGVMQNPRHLVRRRGQEARLRCSPMKGHSHVYWYRQLPEEGLKFMVYLQKENIIDESGMPKERFSAEFPKEGPSILRIQQVVRGDSAAYFCASSPTGVVGQPQHFGDGTRLSIL.

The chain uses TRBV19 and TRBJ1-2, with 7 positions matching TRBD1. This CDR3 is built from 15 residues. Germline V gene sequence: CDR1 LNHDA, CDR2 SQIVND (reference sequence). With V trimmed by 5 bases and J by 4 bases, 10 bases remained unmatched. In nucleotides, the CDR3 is TGTGCCAGTAGTGTGGGACAGACTCTCGGCTATGGCTACACCTTC. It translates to CASSVGQTLGYGYTF.